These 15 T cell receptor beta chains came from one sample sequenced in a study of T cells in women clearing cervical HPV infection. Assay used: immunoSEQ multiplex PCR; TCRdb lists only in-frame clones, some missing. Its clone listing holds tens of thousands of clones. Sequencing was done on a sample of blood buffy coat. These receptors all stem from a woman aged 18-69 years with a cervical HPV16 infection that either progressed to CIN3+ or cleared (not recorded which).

This chain's CDR3 is CASSSDRKSTEAFF. Incomplete CDR3 DNA: TGTGCCAGCAGCAGCGACAGGAAGAGCACTGAA. The chain uses TRBV7-9 and TRBJ1-1, with TRBD1 as a possible D gene (6 bases). The read halts 3 residues ahead of the CDR3 end, with the missing end drawn from the germline J gene. Trimming took 5 bases from V and 4 from J, leaving 14 bases between them. Germline values: CDR1 SEHNR, CDR2 FQNEAQ (reference sequence). The CDR3 loop spans 14 amino acids.

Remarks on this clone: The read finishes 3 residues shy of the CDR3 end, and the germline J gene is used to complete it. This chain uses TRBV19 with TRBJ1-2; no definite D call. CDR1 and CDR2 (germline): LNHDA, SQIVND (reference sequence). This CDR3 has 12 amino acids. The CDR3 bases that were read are TGTGCCAGTAGTATAGCCGACAATGAC. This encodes CASSIADND. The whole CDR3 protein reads CASSIADNDYTF.

The part of the CDR3 DNA that was read is TGTGCCAGCAGCTTATTCCCGACTAGCGACGGAGAGACG. This translates into CASSLFPTSDGET. The CDR3 in full is CASSLFPTSDGETQYF. V gene TRBV7-7 combines with J gene TRBJ2-3, with 8 nucleotides matching TRBD2. The read ends 3 residues before the CDR3 terminus; that terminus is restored from the germline J gene. CDR1 SSHAT and CDR2 FNYEAQ come from the germline V gene (reference sequence). The CDR3 contains 16 residues.

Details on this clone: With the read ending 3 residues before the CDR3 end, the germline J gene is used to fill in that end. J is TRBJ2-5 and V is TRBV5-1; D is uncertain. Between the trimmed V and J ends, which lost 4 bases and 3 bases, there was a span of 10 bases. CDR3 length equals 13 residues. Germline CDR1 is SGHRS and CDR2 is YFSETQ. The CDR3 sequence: CASSQQNKETQYF. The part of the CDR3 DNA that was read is TGCGCCAGCAGCCAACAAAATAAAGAGACC.

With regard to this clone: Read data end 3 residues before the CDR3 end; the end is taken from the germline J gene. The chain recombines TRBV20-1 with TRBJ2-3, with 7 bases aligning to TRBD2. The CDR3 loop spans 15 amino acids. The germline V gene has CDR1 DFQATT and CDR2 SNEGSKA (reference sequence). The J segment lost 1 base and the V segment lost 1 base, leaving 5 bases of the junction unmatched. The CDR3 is CSARGSGGGTDTQYF. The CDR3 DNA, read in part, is TGCAGTGCTAGAGGTTCGGGGGGAGGCACAGATACG.

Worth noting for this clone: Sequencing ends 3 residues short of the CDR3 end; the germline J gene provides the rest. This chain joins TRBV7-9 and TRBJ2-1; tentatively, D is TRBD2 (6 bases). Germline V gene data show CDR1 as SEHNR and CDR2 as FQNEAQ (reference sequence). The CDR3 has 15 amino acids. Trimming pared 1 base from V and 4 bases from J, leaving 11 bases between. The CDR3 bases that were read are TGTGCCAGCAGCTTAGGTTTTAGCGGTTACAATGAG. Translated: CASSLGFSGYNE. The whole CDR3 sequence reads CASSLGFSGYNEQFF.

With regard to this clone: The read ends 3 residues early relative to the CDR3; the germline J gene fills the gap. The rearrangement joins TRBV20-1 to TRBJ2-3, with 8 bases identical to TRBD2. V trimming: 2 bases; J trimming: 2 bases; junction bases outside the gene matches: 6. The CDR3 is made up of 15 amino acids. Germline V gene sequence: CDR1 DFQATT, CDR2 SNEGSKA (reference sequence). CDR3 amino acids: CSARPSGPHTDTQYF. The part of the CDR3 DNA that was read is TGCAGTGCTAGACCTAGCGGGCCGCACACAGATACG.

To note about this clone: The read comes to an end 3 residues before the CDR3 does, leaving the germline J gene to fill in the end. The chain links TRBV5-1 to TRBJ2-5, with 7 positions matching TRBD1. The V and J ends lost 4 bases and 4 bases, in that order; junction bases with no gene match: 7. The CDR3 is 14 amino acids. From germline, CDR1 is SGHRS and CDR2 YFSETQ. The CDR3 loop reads CASSNPGQLETQYF. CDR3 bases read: TGCGCCAGCAGCAACCCGGGACAGTTAGAGACC.

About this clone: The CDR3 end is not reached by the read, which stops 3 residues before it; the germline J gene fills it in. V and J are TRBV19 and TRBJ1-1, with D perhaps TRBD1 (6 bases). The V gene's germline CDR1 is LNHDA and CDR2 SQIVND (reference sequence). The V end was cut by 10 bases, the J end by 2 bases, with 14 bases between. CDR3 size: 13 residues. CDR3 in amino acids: CATGTSTNTEAFF. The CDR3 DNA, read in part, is TGTGCCACAGGGACATCCACTAACACTGAA.

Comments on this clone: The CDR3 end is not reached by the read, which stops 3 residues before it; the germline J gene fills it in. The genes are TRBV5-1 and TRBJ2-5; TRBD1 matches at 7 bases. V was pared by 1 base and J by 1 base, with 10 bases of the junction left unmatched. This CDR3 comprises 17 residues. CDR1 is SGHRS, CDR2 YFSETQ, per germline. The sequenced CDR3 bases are TGCGCCAGCAGCTTGTATACGGGACAGCCTACCCAAGAGACC. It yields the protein CASSLYTGQPTQET. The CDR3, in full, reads CASSLYTGQPTQETQYF.

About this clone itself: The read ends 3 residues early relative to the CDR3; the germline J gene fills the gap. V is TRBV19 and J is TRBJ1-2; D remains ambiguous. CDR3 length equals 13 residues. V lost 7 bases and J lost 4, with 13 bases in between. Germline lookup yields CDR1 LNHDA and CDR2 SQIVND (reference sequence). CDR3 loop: CASTKTVPYGYTF. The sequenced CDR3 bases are TGTGCCAGTACTAAAACAGTTCCCTATGGC.

This CDR3 is CSASGTPAEKLFF. The CDR3 bases that were read are TGCAGTGCCAGCGGGACCCCGGCAGAAAAG. V gene TRBV20-1 combines with J gene TRBJ2-2; 7 positions agree with TRBD2. The read ends 3 residues before the CDR3 terminus; that terminus is restored from the germline J gene. Germline V CDR1 and CDR2: DFQATT, SNEGSKA (reference sequence). The CDR3 spans 13 residues.

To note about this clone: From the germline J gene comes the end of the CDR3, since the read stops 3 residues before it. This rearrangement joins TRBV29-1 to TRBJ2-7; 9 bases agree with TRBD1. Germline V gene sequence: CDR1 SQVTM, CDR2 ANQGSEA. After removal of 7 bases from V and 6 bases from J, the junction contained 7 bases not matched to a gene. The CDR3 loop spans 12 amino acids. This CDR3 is CSAVPGQGEQYF. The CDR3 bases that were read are TGCAGCGCCGTCCCGGGACAGGGCGAG.

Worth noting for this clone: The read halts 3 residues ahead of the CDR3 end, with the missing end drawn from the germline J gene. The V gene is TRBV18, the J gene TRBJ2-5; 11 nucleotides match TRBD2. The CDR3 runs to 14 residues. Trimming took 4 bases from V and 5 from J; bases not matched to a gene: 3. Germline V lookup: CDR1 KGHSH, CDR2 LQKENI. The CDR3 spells CASSLGTSGETQYF. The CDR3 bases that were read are TGTGCCAGCTCACTTGGGACTAGCGGCGAGACC.

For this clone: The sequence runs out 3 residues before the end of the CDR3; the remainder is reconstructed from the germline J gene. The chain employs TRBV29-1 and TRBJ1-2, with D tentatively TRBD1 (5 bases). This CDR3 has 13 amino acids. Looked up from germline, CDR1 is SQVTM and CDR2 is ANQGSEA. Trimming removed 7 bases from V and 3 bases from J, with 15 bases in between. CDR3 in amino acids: CSARAPEDYGYTF. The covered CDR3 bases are TGCAGCGCCAGGGCCCCGGAAGACTATGGC.